The 2 T cell receptor beta chains presented below share a single source sample, sequenced in a study of blood T cells in healthy people across ages. Together with a sample-barcoded 5' primer, a J-beta primer mix was included in a second PCR lasting roughly 6 to 12 cycles. One entry per CDR3 protein results from TCRdb running MiXCR on the 5' RACE reads. The table records 750,000 to 1,000,000 distinct CDR3 sequences, 25% to 35% of them present only once. These data were likewise used in another study, on T cells of mothers and their children.

The sequenced sample was blood. These receptors all stem from a woman in her forties in good health.

The rearrangement links TRBV6-1 to TRBJ1-5; unclear D gene. This CDR3 has 15 residues. The germline CDR1 and CDR2 sequences are MNHNS and SASEGT. Between the trimmed V and J ends, which lost 8 bases and 1 base, there was a span of 15 bases. The CDR3 bases are TGTGCCAGCCGCATTGAGGTACGGAGCAATCAGCCCCAGCATTTT. This sequence encodes CASRIEVRSNQPQHF.

This clonotype was counted many times. This chain links TRBV7-2 with TRBJ2-7, with 8 nucleotides matching TRBD2. This CDR3 is built from 16 residues. Germline CDR1 reads SGHTA; CDR2 reads FQGNSA. V lost 0 bases, J lost 1 base, and 5 bases stayed unmatched. The CDR3 reads CASSLANSGESYEQYF. The CDR3 coding sequence is TGTGCCAGCAGCTTAGCGAATAGCGGGGAGTCCTACGAGCAGTACTTC.